The 23 T cell receptor beta chains reported below all come from one sample, sequenced in a study of blood T cell repertoires in COVID-19. Here immunoSEQ multiplex PCR was the method, and the copy in TCRdb shows in-frame clones only, minus some. The sample holds roughly 110,000 clones; around 90% are singletons and the top ten take approximately 4.2%. Sequenced: peripheral blood. These receptors originate from a woman aged 45-60 years with acute or convalescent COVID-19.

Only a few counts were recorded for this clone. The DNA for the CDR3 is TGTGCCAGCAGCGAGCAGGGCTATACTGGAAACACCATATATTTT. The encoded protein is CASSEQGYTGNTIYF. The chain combines TRBV9 with TRBJ1-3, with TRBD1 as a possible D gene (5 bases). The CDR3 extends over 15 amino acids. From germline, CDR1 is SGDLS and CDR2 YYNGEE. V was pared by 3 bases and J by 2 bases, with 12 bases between.

V is TRBV11-2 and J is TRBJ1-1, with no clear D. This CDR3 contains 12 residues. The V and J ends lost 5 bases and 9 bases respectively, with 13 bases between them. Germline V gene sequence: CDR1 SGHAT, CDR2 FQNNGV. Here the CDR3 DNA reads TGTGCCAGCAGCCGAAACCCTCCTAAAGCTTTCTTT. Translation: CASSRNPPKAFF.

This clone was seen a few times. The chain joins TRBV24-1 to TRBJ1-2; D not resolved. V lost 6 bases, J lost 4 bases, and 5 bases lay in between. The CDR3 contains 11 residues. CDR1 and CDR2 from the germline V gene are KGHDR and SFDVKD. In nucleotides, the CDR3 is TGTGCCACCAGTAACTCCTATGGCTACACCTTC. As protein: CATSNSYGYTF.

The genes are TRBV4-1 and TRBJ1-1; D is perhaps TRBD1 (5 bases). This CDR3 region has 14 residues. Trimming shortened V by 0 bases and J by 13 bases, and 18 bases separated the two germline ends. The germline CDR1 and CDR2 sequences are MGHRA and YSYEKL. The CDR3 DNA reads TGCGCCAGCAGCCAAGATTGGGGCAGCCGGAAAAGTTTCTTT. Its translation: CASSQDWGSRKSFF.

The chain joins TRBV19 to TRBJ1-1; D is ambiguous. Trimming removed 4 bases at V and 4 bases at J, with 10 bases between. The CDR3 contains 13 residues. Germline CDR1 reads LNHDA; CDR2 reads SQIVND (reference sequence). The CDR3 protein is CASSTQSGTEAFF. For the CDR3, the DNA is TGTGCCAGTAGTACCCAATCAGGCACTGAAGCTTTCTTT.

The chain uses TRBV18 and TRBJ1-5, with D hard to call. Germline-derived CDR1 and CDR2 are KGHSH and LQKENI. The CDR3 contains 13 residues. Trimming removed 3 bases at V and 6 bases at J, with 9 bases between. The CDR3 spells CASSPSVLQPQHF. The CDR3 DNA sequence: TGTGCCAGCTCACCCTCCGTACTTCAGCCCCAGCATTTT.

The V and J genes are TRBV25-1 and TRBJ2-7, with 7 bases identical to TRBD2. The CDR3 loop spans 15 amino acids. Germline loops: CDR1 MGHDK, CDR2 SYGVNS. V was clipped by 6 bases and J by 1 base; unmatched bases: 9. The CDR3 region has the DNA TGTGCCAGCAGCGGGGGGATTGGAGGTTCCTACGAGCAGTACTTC. Its translation: CASSGGIGGSYEQYF.

The chain joins TRBV24-1 to TRBJ1-3, with 9 bases lining up with TRBD1. This CDR3 has 15 residues. The germline gives CDR1 KGHDR, CDR2 SFDVKD. The V segment lost 2 bases and the J segment 13 bases; nucleotides outside the gene matches: 11. The CDR3 loop reads CATSDSYRDRERIYF. DNA of the CDR3: TGTGCCACCAGTGATTCGTACCGGGACAGGGAACGAATATATTTT.

The table lists this clone with a count of one. V and J are TRBV7-6 and TRBJ2-1, with D maybe TRBD2 (6 bases). CDR3 size: 16 residues. Germline V gives CDR1 SGHVS, CDR2 FNYEAQ. Trimming removed 1 base at V and 2 bases at J, with 12 bases between. The DNA of the CDR3 is TGTGCCAGCAGCTTAGTCCCGGGAGAGGCCTACAATGAGCAGTTCTTC. Its protein is CASSLVPGEAYNEQFF.

This clone was seen just once. J is TRBJ1-4 and V is TRBV28; D may be TRBD1 (5 bases). The V gene's germline CDR1 is MDHEN and CDR2 SYDVKM. V gave up 6 bases and J gave up 2 bases, with 19 bases separating them. CDR3 length equals 17 residues. In nucleotides, the CDR3 is TGTGCCAGCAGACCCTCGGGGGTGGGGGGGACTAATGAAAAACTGTTTTTT. Protein: CASRPSGVGGTNEKLFF.

This chain joins TRBV30 and TRBJ1-1; 7 bases are a match to TRBD1. Germline loops: CDR1 GTSNPN, CDR2 SVGIG (reference sequence). The length of the CDR3 is 13 residues. Trimming at V came to 4 bases and at J to 5 bases, leaving 7 bases not matched to a gene. CDR3 nucleotide sequence: TGTGCCTGGAAAATAACAGGGGTAACTGAAGCTTTCTTT. Translated: CAWKITGVTEAFF.

J is TRBJ1-5 and V is TRBV5-1; D might be TRBD1 (5 bases). Trimming removed 5 bases at V and 3 bases at J, with 15 bases between. The CDR3 loop spans 15 amino acids. Germline V gives CDR1 SGHRS, CDR2 YFSETQ. As DNA, the CDR3 is TGCGCCAGCAGTCCCGGGGGGATACCCAATCAGCCCCAGCATTTT. It is translated as CASSPGGIPNQPQHF.

The V call is TRBV19, the J call TRBJ1-4; TRBD1 agrees at 10 bases. The V gene's germline CDR1 is LNHDA and CDR2 SQIVND (reference sequence). V shed 3 bases, J shed 8 bases, and the junction held 6 bases outside the gene matches. CDR3 length: 15 amino acids. This chain's CDR3 is CASSIRTGGAEKLFF. CDR3 nucleotide sequence: TGTGCCAGTAGTATCCGGACAGGGGGTGCGGAAAAACTGTTTTTT.

In this sample, this clone turned up a few times. The chain recombines TRBV3-1 (or the pseudogene TRBV3-2) with TRBJ2-7; the match to TRBD1 covers 7 bases. This CDR3 spans 13 amino acids. Germline V gene sequence: CDR1 LGHDT, CDR2 YNNKEL (reference sequence). Unmatched junction bases numbered 4, after V lost 4 bases and J lost 4 bases. The CDR3 nucleotides read TGTGCCAGCAGCCTACGCAGGGGGTACGAGCAGTACTTC. Its translation: CASSLRRGYEQYF.

This clone was counted a few times. The chain recombines TRBV4-1 with TRBJ1-1; TRBD1 is a possible D gene (6 bases). CDR3 size: 14 residues. CDR1 is MGHRA and CDR2 is YSYEKL in the germline V gene. V lost 3 bases and J lost 6, with 14 bases in between. As DNA, the CDR3 is TGCGCCAGCAGCCATCAAGTGGGGGGGCCTGAAGCTTTCTTT. Translating it yields CASSHQVGGPEAFF.

The chain combines TRBV7-9 with TRBJ1-2, with D maybe TRBD1 (6 bases). There are 12 residues in the CDR3. V shed 5 bases and J shed 8 bases, with 12 bases lying between them. Germline V CDR1 and CDR2: SEHNR, FQNEAQ (reference sequence). CDR3 in DNA: TGTGCCAGCAGCCCAGGGGTAAAGGGCTACACCTTC. Protein: CASSPGVKGYTF.

This clone was seen only a few times. Other DNA sequences of this sample code for an identical CDR3. The chain combines TRBV3-1 (or the pseudogene TRBV3-2) with TRBJ1-2, with D hard to call. Trimming stripped 2 bases from V and 2 bases from J, with 3 bases between. The germline CDR1 and CDR2 sequences are LGHDT and YNNKEL (reference sequence). The CDR3 extends over 12 amino acids. The CDR3 region has the DNA TGTGCCAGCAGCCAATCGAACTATGGCTACACCTTC. Protein sequence: CASSQSNYGYTF.

The chain carries TRBV7-2 and TRBJ2-2; perhaps TRBD1 as D (6 bases). Trimming stripped 5 bases from V and 3 bases from J, with 19 bases between. The germline CDR1 and CDR2 sequences are SGHTA and FQGNSA. The CDR3 totals 17 residues. The CDR3 is CASSAEVVYRDTGELFF. CDR3 sequence (DNA): TGTGCCAGCAGCGCAGAGGTTGTTTACAGGGACACCGGGGAGCTGTTTTTT.

This clone was seen once. This chain links TRBV9 with TRBJ1-6, with TRBD1 as a possible D gene (5 bases). V was cut by 4 bases and J by 4 bases, with 15 bases left in between. This CDR3 contains 16 residues. Germline V CDR1 and CDR2: SGDLS, YYNGEE. Here the CDR3 DNA reads TGTGCCAGCAGCTCCATGGGAGGGGATTATAATTCACCCCTCCACTTT. Translated: CASSSMGGDYNSPLHF.

The CDR3 DNA follows: TGTGCCAGCAGCTTATCGGGGGACAGGAATCTGGAGACCCAGTACTTC. It encodes CASSLSGDRNLETQYF. The V gene is TRBV7-8, the J gene TRBJ2-5, with 8 positions matching TRBD1. The CDR3 has 16 amino acids. CDR1 and CDR2 (germline): SGHVS, FQNEAQ. With 2 bases clipped from V and 5 bases from J, the junction kept 10 bases outside the gene matches.

The rearrangement joins TRBV5-6 to TRBJ1-2; possible D gene TRBD1, 5 bases. Germline V gene lookup returns CDR1 SGHDT and CDR2 YYEEEE. There are 13 residues in the CDR3. V was clipped by 0 bases and J by 10 bases, with 13 bases between them. The CDR3: CASSLVQGEAYTF. The CDR3 DNA is TGTGCCAGCAGCTTGGTACAAGGGGAGGCCTACACCTTC.

The chain uses TRBV7-2 and TRBJ1-2; weak D call: TRBD1 (6 bases). The CDR3 is 12 residues long. Germline CDR1 is SGHTA and CDR2 is FQGNSA. V shed 4 bases and J shed 8 bases, with 11 bases lying between them. CDR3 sequence (DNA): TGTGCCAGCAGCTCCCAGGGGCGCGGCTACACCTTC. As protein: CASSSQGRGYTF.

This sequence joins TRBV28 and TRBJ1-2; D not certain. V was shortened by 7 bases and J by 4 bases, with 13 bases between the two germline ends. There are 13 residues in the CDR3. In germline, CDR1 is MDHEN, CDR2 SYDVKM. The CDR3 region has the DNA TGTGCCAGCACCTCACTCCCAACCTATGGCTACACCTTC. It specifies CASTSLPTYGYTF.